At least ten counts were recorded for the clone carrying this T cell receptor beta chain. Its antigen is unknown. Each TCR transcript was tagged with a 10-nucleotide random UMI during 5'RACE. TCRdb recomputed calls from the 5' RACE reads with MiXCR, one row per CDR3 protein. The table has roughly 74,000 distinct CDR3 sequences, roughly 5% seen once. This specimen belongs to a study of neurological immune-mediated disorders. Regarding the study as a whole: While HTLV-1-associated myelopathy showed the greatest TCR clonal expansion, multiple sclerosis showed the least, falling below healthy controls. Among 34 multiple sclerosis patients, 18 had repertoires that phylogenetic grouping placed in one related-CDR3 cluster, a possible signature.

CDR1 and CDR2 (germline): DFQATT, SNEGSKA (reference sequence). The CDR3 extends over 15 amino acids. The germline V and J ends were trimmed by 0 bases and 3 bases, with 12 bases remaining between them. The receptor was isolated from a man between 18 and 35 years old with multiple sclerosis. V gene TRBV20-1 combines with J gene TRBJ1-3, with TRBD1 as a possible D gene (5 bases). Source material: PBMCs. The CDR3: CSARDAGTFGNTIYF. CDR3 sequence (DNA): TGCAGTGCTAGAGATGCCGGGACGTTTGGAAACACCATATATTTT.